The 8 T cell receptor beta chains presented below share a single source sample, sequenced in a study of early T cells in non-severe SARS-CoV-2 infection. A single record per CDR3 protein comes from TCRdb applying MiXCR to the 5' RACE reads. In the table there are fewer than 40,000 distinct CDR3 sequences, under 8% of which are singletons. Material: whole blood. The origin of the receptors is an adult who was a healthcare worker with PCR-confirmed SARS-CoV-2 infection or an uninfected control (not recorded which).

This clonotype was counted a few times. The rearrangement links TRBV2 to TRBJ1-5; 7 nucleotides match TRBD1. The germline V gene has CDR1 SNHLY and CDR2 FYNNEI. CDR3 length: 14 amino acids. V gave up 4 bases and J gave up 7 bases; unmatched junction bases: 7. The CDR3 sequence: CASSAQGVSQPQHF. The CDR3 DNA reads as TGTGCCAGCAGTGCGCAGGGGGTAAGCCAGCCCCAGCATTTT.

The CDR3 bases are TGTGCCAGCAGCCCCACTAGCGGGAGGTTAAAAAACATTCAGTACTTC. Protein product: CASSPTSGRLKNIQYF. The gene calls are TRBV14 and TRBJ2-4; 12 bases are shared with TRBD2. With V trimmed by 4 bases and J by 4 bases, 5 bases remained unmatched. Germline V lookup: CDR1 SGHDN, CDR2 FVKESK. CDR3 size: 16 residues.

This clonotype was seen a handful of times. The rearrangement joins TRBV5-6 to TRBJ2-3, with D maybe TRBD1 (5 bases). The V gene lost 1 base and the J gene lost 0 bases, with 6 bases spanning the gap. The CDR3 runs to 14 residues. From germline, CDR1 is SGHDT and CDR2 YYEEEE. The CDR3 nucleotides read TGTGCCAGCAGCTTGAGGGGAAGCACAGATACGCAGTATTTT. Amino acid sequence: CASSLRGSTDTQYF.

The sample holds many counts of this clonotype. This chain uses TRBV27 with TRBJ2-7; TRBD2 is a possible D gene (6 bases). The ends were cut back, 6 bases at V and 1 base at J, with 16 bases in the middle. Germline loops: CDR1 MNHEY, CDR2 SMNVEV (reference sequence). CDR3 size: 15 residues. The CDR3 sequence is CASRRRGIGSYEQYF. CDR3 nucleotides: TGTGCCAGCAGAAGGAGGGGAATAGGATCCTACGAGCAGTACTTC.

This clonotype was seen repeatedly, ten times or more. J is TRBJ2-1 and V is TRBV4-1; 7 nucleotides align to TRBD1. Germline loops: CDR1 MGHRA, CDR2 YSYEKL. This CDR3 has 16 amino acids. J gave up 2 bases and V 3 bases, and 7 bases lay outside the gene matches. In DNA form, the CDR3 reads TGCGCCAGCAGCCAGTTAAAGGACAGGACCTACAATGAGCAGTTCTTC. As protein: CASSQLKDRTYNEQFF.

This clonotype occurred many times. The rearrangement joins TRBV20-1 to TRBJ2-3, with 12 bases identical to TRBD2. The length of the CDR3 is 12 residues. Per the germline V gene, CDR1 is DFQATT and CDR2 is SNEGSKA (reference sequence). CDR3 sequence: CGTSGRSDTQYF. In DNA form, the CDR3 reads TGCGGAACTAGCGGGAGGTCAGATACGCAGTATTTT.

The rearrangement uses TRBV4-3 and TRBJ2-6; D possibly corresponds to TRBD2 (5 bases). Germline CDR1 is LGHNA and CDR2 is YSLEER. The CDR3 is 15 residues long. Trimming pared 0 bases from V and 6 bases from J, leaving 9 bases between. CDR3 amino acids: CASSQDEREANVLTF. CDR3 bases: TGCGCCAGCAGCCAAGATGAACGGGAGGCCAACGTCCTGACTTTC.

This clonotype was recorded a few times. The rearrangement joins TRBV20-1 to TRBJ2-7, with TRBD2 matching 16 bases. The CDR3 totals 15 residues. J lost 5 bases, V lost 6 bases, and 7 bases had no gene match. Germline CDR1 and CDR2: DFQATT and SNEGSKA (reference sequence). This chain's CDR3 is CSALGLAGGPHEQYF. The CDR3, as DNA: TGCAGTGCCCTGGGACTAGCGGGAGGGCCCCACGAGCAGTACTTC.